The source of this TCR beta chain is a study of blood T cell repertoires in COVID-19. Profiled with immunoSEQ multiplex PCR; TCRdb holds only in-frame clones, not every one. The repertoire has tens of thousands of clones, approximately 79% of them found once; the top ten carry about 17%. This CDR3 has 17 amino acids. CDR1 is SGHNT, CDR2 YYREEE, per germline (reference sequence). V lost 4 bases to trimming and J lost 3 bases; unmatched junction nucleotides: 15. This clone was recorded once. The TCR sequence derives from a woman over 75 with active or convalescent COVID-19. The chain has TRBV5-4 and TRBJ1-1, with 7 nucleotides matching TRBD1. Sample: peripheral blood. The CDR3 spells CASSPRQGKWLDTEAFF. DNA for the CDR3: TGTGCCAGCAGCCCCAGACAGGGAAAGTGGTTGGACACTGAAGCTTTCTTT. Supplemented by reference TRBV5-4 and TRBJ1-1, the full variable domain reads ETGVTQSPTHLIKTRGQQVTLRCSSQSGHNTVSWYQQALGQGPQFIFQYYREEENGRGNFPPRFSGLQFPNYSSELNVNALELDDSALYLCASSPRQGKWLDTEAFFGQGTRLTVV.